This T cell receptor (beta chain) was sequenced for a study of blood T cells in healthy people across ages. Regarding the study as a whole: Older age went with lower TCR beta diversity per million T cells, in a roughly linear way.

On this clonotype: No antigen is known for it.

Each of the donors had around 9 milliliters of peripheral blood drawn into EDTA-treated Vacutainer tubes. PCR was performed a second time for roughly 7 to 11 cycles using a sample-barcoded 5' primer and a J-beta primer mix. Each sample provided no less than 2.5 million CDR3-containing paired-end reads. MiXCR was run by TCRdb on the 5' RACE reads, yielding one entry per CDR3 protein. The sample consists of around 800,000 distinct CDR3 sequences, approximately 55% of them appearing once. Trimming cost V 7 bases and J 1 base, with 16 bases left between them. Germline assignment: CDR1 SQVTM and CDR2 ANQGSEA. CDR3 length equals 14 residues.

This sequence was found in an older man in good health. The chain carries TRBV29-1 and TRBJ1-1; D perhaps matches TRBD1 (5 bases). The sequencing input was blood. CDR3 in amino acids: CSGAKGVTNTEAFF. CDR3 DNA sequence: TGCAGCGGCGCGAAAGGGGTCACGAACACTGAAGCTTTCTTT.